This record concerns one T cell receptor beta chain sequence. The sample originates from a study of OX40 agonist ivuxolimab in advanced cancers. V lost 3 bases and J lost 4; bases outside the gene matches: 4. Germline CDR1 reads SGHAT; CDR2 reads FQNNGV. The CDR3 is made up of 15 amino acids. Libraries were prepared by immunoSEQ multiplex PCR; TCRdb keeps only in-frame clonotypes and omits some of them. The repertoire holds 60,000 or so clones, with nearly 85% as singletons. The receptor was derived from an adult with an advanced solid tumor such as melanoma, head and neck, liver or kidney cancer. Sample: CD4+ or CD8+ T cells sorted from blood, taken in a trial of the OX40 agonist ivuxolimab. The genes are TRBV11-2 and TRBJ2-1, with 9 positions matching TRBD2. The CDR3, as DNA: TGTGCCAGCAGCTTCGGGGGACTAGCATACAATGAGCAGTTCTTC. This encodes CASSFGGLAYNEQFF.